What follows describes a single T cell receptor beta chain. Its antigen is as yet unknown. The CDR3 length is 13 residues. V was cut by 4 bases and J by 7 bases, with 14 bases left in between. Repertoires were generated with immunoSEQ multiplex PCR, while TCRdb's copy carries only in-frame clones and drops some. The sample has fewer than 150,000 clones; almost 90% are singletons. This entry is derived from a study of cytomegalovirus exposure and HLA in healthy donors. Findings and caveats of the study: Most TCR sequences were uncommon, yet certain public TCRs appeared in many donors. There were 150 or so TCR beta chains listed as cytomegalovirus-associated.

This clonotype originated in a woman in her late teens or twenties in good health and CMV-seropositive. Sequencing used PBMCs. V gene TRBV23-1 combines with J gene TRBJ2-7; maybe TRBD2 (5 bases). TRBV23-1 is designated an ORF whose function remains uncertain. The CDR3: CASSLYGWEEQYF. The CDR3 nucleotides read TGCGCCAGCAGTCTCTACGGGTGGGAGGAGCAGTACTTC.